Included here is one T cell receptor (beta chain) sequence, with context. This study enrolled people aged about 18 to 100 from around 25 US geographic areas. Participants' reported clinical history set cohort assignment. Original methodology: Reference gene primer amplification yielded estimated nucleated cell counts. Sequenced by immunoSEQ multiplex PCR; TCRdb stores in-frame clones only, minus some. D and trimming come from the DNA, and the V and J calls and clone size come from that table. The sample has 210,000 or so clones; more than 75% are singletons. This sample was taken from a study of blood T cell repertoires in COVID-19. The wider study: Spain, Italy and the United States supplied samples that represented acute and convalescent COVID-19.

V was trimmed by 3 bases and J by 3 bases, leaving 8 bases between them. The germline V gene encodes CDR1 LGHDT and CDR2 YNNKEL (reference sequence). CDR3 size: 14 residues. The source is a young man with acute COVID-19. The sample was PBMCs or T cells enriched from blood (not recorded which). The rearrangement uses TRBV3-1 (or the pseudogene TRBV3-2) and TRBJ2-2; the D is unclear. This CDR3 reads CASSHAGDTGELFF. In DNA, the CDR3 is TGTGCCAGCAGCCATGCAGGTGACACCGGGGAGCTGTTTTTT.